This T cell receptor (beta chain) was identified during a study of long-term antiretroviral therapy in people with HIV (dated by TCRdb to the early 2020s). Context from the whole study: The earliest samples were collected approximately a decade before the 2015 WHO recommendation for immediate ART, a period when ART was typically delayed until CD4 counts fell. A retrospective serial study tested whether ART initiation and durable HIV suppression were associated with changes in peripheral blood TRB repertoire composition and diversity. From 25 to 30 adults with confirmed HIV infection, the cohort provided some 200 cryopreserved PBMC samples, gathered serially across a mean of about six years (range 1-12). Among the 30 to 35 participants with HIV, roughly eleven were female. No cross-contamination during QIAcube processing was shown when test extractions of a monoclonal T-cell line were performed alongside about 33 polyclonal samples.

Sequencing of the TRB variable region was done with the immunoSEQ hsTCRB v3.0 assay at survey level resolution. The target sequencing depth for TRB was about 40,000-55,000 T-cell genomes per sample. TRB libraries were pooled and sequenced on an Illumina MiSeq using a v3 150-cycle kit. The published analysis was carried out like this. Repertoire analysis was performed in R inside a reproducible Nextflow workflow that covered QC, data transformation and analysis. LymphoSeq2, an R package for AIRR-Seq data exploration, was used to implement custom analyses. A few samples that yielded fewer than 5000 total TRB sequences were excluded, so that 200 or so HIV repertoires were analyzed. Among the approximately 190 HIV repertoires that were kept, approximately 61 were collected before ART initiation and more than 120 were collected after ART initiation. Repertoires were downsampled to 5000 TRB nucleotide sequences, and summary statistics were averaged over 100 downsampling iterations. TRB sequences were retained for analysis only if CDR3 regions of at least seven amino acids were present. Two measures captured diversity: a Shannon entropy-derived clonality score and the Gini coefficient. In the repertoire networks, any two of the top 5000 CDR3 amino acid sequences were connected whenever the two sequences differed by an edit distance of one. For TRB CDR3 amino acid sequences, GLIPH2 was used to predict antigen specificity groups and MHC restriction. Known CMV, EBV, HIV or tissue antigen associations were flagged by matching CDR3 amino acid sequences against VDJdb and McPAS-TCR. Pre-ART, post-ART and control groups were compared with Wilcoxon signed-rank tests and Holm-Bonferroni correction. TCRdb re-hosts the immuneACCESS table, in-frame sequences only. Its copies lack some clones; in the studies checked, an unresolved V gene accounts for under half of them, and the cause for the rest is not known. The V and J calls and clone size come from that table; D and trimming were worked out from the DNA. In all, the sample holds over 25,000 clones, and over 70% of those were seen once. Jointly, the top ten make up 5.5% of the sample.

This clone has a handful of counts. The target of this receptor is not known. No per-base quality is available; no much larger clone lies one base away. Points the paper makes about the study in general: The samples span the years 2004 to 2017, and the ART regimens used may be less effective than current regimens. Expanded TRB clones identified before ART initiation dominated the repertoire across all time points, though the dominance fluctuated and decreased in many PLHIV after ART. ART initiation was associated with a significant increase in TRB diversity, but diversity stayed significantly below transplant donor controls even after long-term ART. Owing to limited PBMC availability, only the TCR beta chain was sequenced, without alpha chain pairing. Inferences about post-ART repertoire changes are limited because no data were available on ART adherence, viral resistance or therapy changes. Compared with controls, HIV repertoires had narrower CDR3 length ranges, and the network structure pointed to an antigen-experienced repertoire that shifted only slightly toward naive after ART. Unsorted PBMC were profiled instead of sorted CD4+ and CD8+ T cells because pre-ART samples had limited cell numbers.

Participants were included only if at least one PBMC sample before ART initiation and at least two post-ART samples were available. Treatment was received in the United States of America by all participants with HIV. Before DNA extraction, cryopreserved samples of roughly 0.85-10 million PBMC were thawed and washed. At the time of the earliest PBMC sample for each participant with HIV, ages ranged from about 20 to 55 years. Per participant, PBMC samples came from 1-4 timepoints prior to ART initiation and 2-8 timepoints following ART initiation, for a median of 7 samples. Serial HIV viral load, CD4+ T-cell count, ART history and demographic data were obtained for every participant. Genomic DNA was extracted from unsorted PBMC with a Qiagen kit on a QIAcube, with processing performed in batches of 12 samples. The CDR3 measures 15 amino acids from cysteine to phenylalanine. Here the CDR3 DNA is all that survives: 45 bases in frame from base 1. Via the germline V gene, CDR1 is MNHEY and CDR2 SVGAGI. Trimming costs V 7 bases and J 7 bases, and their ends lie 17 bases apart.

The chain joins TRBV6-5 to TRBJ1-6; tentative D gene TRBD1, with 6 bases matching. This material consisted of unsorted PBMCs, taken 1.1 years before starting antiretroviral therapy. The TCR was taken from a woman aged 25-40 years with HIV. The CDR3 in this case is CASKDMDRANSPLHF. In nucleotide form, the sequence is TGTGCCAGCAAGGATATGGACAGAGCCAATTCACCCCTCCACTTT.